The rows below give T cell receptor beta chains drawn from one sample of a study of spatial heterogeneity in lung cancer. TCRdb re-derived calls from the 5' RACE reads in MiXCR, one entry per CDR3 protein. The sample holds about 110,000 distinct CDR3 sequences, less than 14% seen once. Sequences were derived from PBMCs, sampled at follow-up. Every receptor here comes from a female donor with early-stage non-small cell lung cancer. Both conserved end residues are part of each CDR3. The order of the fields is clone size, J gene, D gene, V gene, CDR3 DNA, CDR3 protein. The D gene is left open where the match is weak. Clone size is stated in some rows and not others, as once, few, many or a class when expanded.

few | TRBJ1-3 | TRBD1 | TRBV28 | TGTGCCAGCACTGATCCAGGACAGGCAAGCTCTGGAAACACCATATATTTT | CASTDPGQASSGNTIYF
NA | TRBJ1-1 | TRBD1 | TRBV12-3/TRBV12-4 | TGTGCCAGCAGTCCGGGACAGATCAACACTGAAGCTTTCTTT | CASSPGQINTEAFF
many | TRBJ2-2 | NA | TRBV28 | TGTGCCAGCAGTTTAGCGAACACCGGGGAGCTGTTTTTT | CASSLANTGELFF
NA | TRBJ1-4 | NA | TRBV6-1 | TGTGCCAGCAGCAGCGCGGGGGCGACTAATGAAAAACTGTTTTTT | CASSSAGATNEKLFF
few | TRBJ2-1 | NA | TRBV13 | TGTGCCAGCAGCCAGATAAGAGGGGCCTACAATGAGCAGTTCTTC | CASSQIRGAYNEQFF
few | TRBJ1-1 | NA | TRBV3-1 | TGTGCCAGCAGCTATGGGGGGCAGGGAATGAACACTGAAGCTTTCTTT | CASSYGGQGMNTEAFF
many | TRBJ2-7 | TRBD1 | TRBV7-9 | TGTGCCAGCAGCCGACAGGGTAATAACGAGCAGTACTTC | CASSRQGNNEQYF
few | TRBJ2-3 | NA | TRBV5-6 | TGTGCCAGCAGCTTGGACAGAGTCGGCACAGATACGCAGTATTTT | CASSLDRVGTDTQYF
NA | TRBJ2-3 | TRBD1 | TRBV12-3/TRBV12-4 | TGTGCCAGCAGTCAACAGGGGGCCGTCATGACAGATACGCAGTATTTT | CASSQQGAVMTDTQYF
few | TRBJ1-1 | NA | TRBV29-1 | TGCAGCGTAGCCTTTGGGGACACTGAAGCTTTCTTT | CSVAFGDTEAFF
NA | TRBJ2-5 | NA | TRBV7-6 | TGTGCCAGCAGCTTATTTCCGGGGACAAGTTTGTACCAAGAGACCCAGTACTTC | CASSLFPGTSLYQETQYF
NA | TRBJ2-1 | TRBD1 | TRBV12-3/TRBV12-4 | TGTGCCAGCAGCCAACAGGGGGCGTCTGACAATGAGCAGTTCTTC | CASSQQGASDNEQFF
few | TRBJ2-2 | TRBD2 | TRBV29-1 | TGCAGCGTTGTCAGCGGGATGGCCGGGGAGCTGTTTTTT | CSVVSGMAGELFF
few | TRBJ1-4 | TRBD1 | TRBV29-1 | TGCAGCGTTGCGGGGGGACAGGCCCAAAAACTGTTTTTT | CSVAGGQAQKLFF